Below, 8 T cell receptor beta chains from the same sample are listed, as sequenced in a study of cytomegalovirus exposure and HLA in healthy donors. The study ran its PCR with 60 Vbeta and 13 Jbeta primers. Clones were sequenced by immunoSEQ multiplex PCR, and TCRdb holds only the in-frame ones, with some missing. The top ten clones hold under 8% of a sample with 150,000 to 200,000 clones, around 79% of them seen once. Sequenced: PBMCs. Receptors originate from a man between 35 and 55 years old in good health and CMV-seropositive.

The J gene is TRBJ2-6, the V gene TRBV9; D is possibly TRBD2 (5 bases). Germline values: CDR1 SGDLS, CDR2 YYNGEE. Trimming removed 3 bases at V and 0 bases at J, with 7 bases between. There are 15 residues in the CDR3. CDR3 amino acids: CASSARGSGANVLTF. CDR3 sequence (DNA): TGTGCCAGCAGCGCCCGGGGCTCTGGGGCCAACGTCCTGACTTTC.

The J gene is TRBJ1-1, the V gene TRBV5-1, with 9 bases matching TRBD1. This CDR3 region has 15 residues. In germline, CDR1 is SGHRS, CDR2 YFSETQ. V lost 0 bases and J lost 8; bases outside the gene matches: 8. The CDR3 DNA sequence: TGCGCCAGCAGCTTGGACAGGGGGCTAGGGAGGGAAGCTTTCTTT. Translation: CASSLDRGLGREAFF.

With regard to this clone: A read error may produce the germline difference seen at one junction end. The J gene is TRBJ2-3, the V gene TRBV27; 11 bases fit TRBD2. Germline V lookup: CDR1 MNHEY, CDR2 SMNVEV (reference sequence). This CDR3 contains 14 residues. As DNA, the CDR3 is TGTGCCAGCAGTCCACACCAGGCCGGGACTAGCGGCTTTTTT. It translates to CASSPHQAGTSGFF.

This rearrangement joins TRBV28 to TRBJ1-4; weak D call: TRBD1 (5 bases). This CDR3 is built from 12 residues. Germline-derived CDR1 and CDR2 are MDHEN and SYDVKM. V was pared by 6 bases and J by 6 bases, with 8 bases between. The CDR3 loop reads CASSPRDEKLFF. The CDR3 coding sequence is TGTGCCAGCAGCCCCAGGGATGAAAAACTGTTTTTT.

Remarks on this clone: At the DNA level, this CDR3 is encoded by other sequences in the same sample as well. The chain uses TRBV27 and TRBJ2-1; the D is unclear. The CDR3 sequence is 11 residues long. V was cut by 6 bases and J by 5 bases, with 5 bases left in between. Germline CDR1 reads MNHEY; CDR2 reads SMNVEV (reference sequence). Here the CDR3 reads CASSTNNEQFF. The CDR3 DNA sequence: TGTGCCAGCAGCACTAACAATGAGCAGTTCTTC.

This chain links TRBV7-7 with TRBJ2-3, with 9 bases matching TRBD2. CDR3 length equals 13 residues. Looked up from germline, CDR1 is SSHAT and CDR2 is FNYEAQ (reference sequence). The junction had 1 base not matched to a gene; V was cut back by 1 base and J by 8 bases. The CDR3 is CASSLETSGTQYF. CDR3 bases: TGTGCCAGCAGCTTAGAGACTAGCGGTACGCAGTATTTT.

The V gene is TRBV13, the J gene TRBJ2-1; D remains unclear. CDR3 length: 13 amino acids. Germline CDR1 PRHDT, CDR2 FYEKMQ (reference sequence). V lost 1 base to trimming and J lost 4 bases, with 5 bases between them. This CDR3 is CASSLARYNEQFF. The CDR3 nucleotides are TGTGCCAGCAGCTTAGCCAGATACAATGAGCAGTTCTTC.

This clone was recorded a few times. The CDR3 DNA follows: TGTGCCAGCAGTGAAGACAGGGGGCGTCAGCCCCAGCATTTT. Protein: CASSEDRGRQPQHF. The chain is built from TRBV2 and TRBJ1-5; 9 bases map to TRBD1. Germline V gene data show CDR1 as SNHLY and CDR2 as FYNNEI. V lost 1 base and J lost 6; bases outside the gene matches: 1. The CDR3 runs to 14 residues.